These T cell receptor beta chains were read from a single sample in a study of shared clonotypes between healthy human individuals. The method was immunoSEQ multiplex PCR; TCRdb's version includes in-frame clones alone and lacks a portion of them. In the table there are around 1.9 million clones, 90% to 95% of which are singletons. The sequencing input was naive CD8+ T cells from PBMCs. These TCRs come from a man younger than 30 in good health. Some clones in this sample may be carry-over from other donors' samples. CDR3s include the opening cysteine and the closing phenylalanine or tryptophan. The order of the fields is CDR3 protein, CDR3 DNA, J gene, V gene, clone size, D gene. The D gene is left open where the match is weak. Clone size is shown for a subset of rows, as once, few, many or a class of expanded clone.

CASSFEASTDTQYF,TGCGCCAGCAGCTTTGAGGCGAGCACAGATACGCAGTATTTT,TRBJ2-3,TRBV5-1,NA,NA
CSVVARYEQYF,TGCAGCGTTGTGGCCCGTTACGAGCAGTACTTC,TRBJ2-7,TRBV29-1,NA,NA
CASYRTGGYEQYF,TGTGCCAGCTATCGGACAGGGGGCTACGAGCAGTACTTC,TRBJ2-7,TRBV18,NA,TRBD1
CASSPRDRFNTGELFF,TGTGCCAGCAGCCCTAGGGACAGGTTTAACACCGGGGAGCTGTTTTTT,TRBJ2-2,TRBV27,NA,TRBD1
CASRPDRGSNQPQHF,TGTGCCAGCAGACCCGACAGGGGATCGAATCAGCCCCAGCATTTT,TRBJ1-5,TRBV6-5,NA,TRBD1
CSVLGEYEQYF,TGCAGCGTTCTGGGGGAATACGAGCAGTACTTC,TRBJ2-7,TRBV29-1,NA,NA
CASSDRGQGDSNYGYTF,TGTGCCAGCAGTGACCGAGGACAGGGGGACTCTAACTATGGCTACACCTTC,TRBJ1-2,TRBV6-1,NA,TRBD1
CASRSGIPETQYF,TGTGCCAGCCGTAGCGGGATCCCAGAGACCCAGTACTTC,TRBJ2-5,TRBV27,NA,TRBD2
CASSRQGKAKNIQYF,TGTGCCAGCTCTAGACAGGGTAAAGCCAAAAACATTCAGTACTTC,TRBJ2-4,TRBV6-1,NA,TRBD1
CASSLDPGGELFF,TGTGCCAGCAGCTTAGATCCAGGCGGGGAGCTGTTTTTT,TRBJ2-2,TRBV11-2,NA,NA
CASSLGTGEPSYGYTF,TGCGCCAGCAGCCTCGGGACAGGGGAACCCTCGTATGGCTACACCTTC,TRBJ1-2,TRBV4-1,NA,TRBD1
CASSGDPSLDGYTF,TGTGCCAGCAGCGGAGACCCCTCCCTAGATGGCTACACCTTC,TRBJ1-2,TRBV9,NA,NA
CASSLYSNANYGYTF,TGTGCCAGCAGCCTTTACAGCAACGCTAACTATGGCTACACCTTC,TRBJ1-2,TRBV11-2,few,NA
CASSVDRVDNEQFF,TGTGCCAGCAGCGTAGACAGGGTAGACAATGAGCAGTTCTTC,TRBJ2-1,TRBV9,once,NA
CATSRSSGNEQFF,TGTGCCACCAGCAGATCCTCGGGCAATGAGCAGTTCTTC,TRBJ2-1,TRBV15,NA,NA
CSVEAPEAESTDTQYF,TGCAGCGTTGAGGCACCGGAAGCGGAGAGCACAGATACGCAGTATTTT,TRBJ2-3,TRBV29-1,NA,NA
CASSSIAGTGGSYEQYF,TGTGCCAGCAGTTCAATAGCCGGGACAGGGGGCAGCTACGAGCAGTACTTC,TRBJ2-7,TRBV27,once,TRBD1
CASSIAGANTEAFF,TGTGCCAGTAGTATCGCAGGAGCGAACACTGAAGCTTTCTTT,TRBJ1-1,TRBV19,NA,NA
CASSNDRQEKNYEQYF,TGTGCCAGCAGCAACGACCGACAGGAAAAGAATTACGAGCAGTACTTC,TRBJ2-7,TRBV5-7,NA,NA
CASSLQQGSYEQYF,TGTGCCAGCAGTTTGCAACAGGGCTCCTACGAGCAGTACTTC,TRBJ2-7,TRBV27,NA,NA
CASSSSAQETQYF,TGTGCCAGCAGCTCGTCCGCCCAAGAGACCCAGTACTTC,TRBJ2-5,TRBV11-3,NA,NA
CASSIGRSPIYEQYF,TGTGCCAGCAGTATTGGCAGGAGCCCCATCTACGAGCAGTACTTC,TRBJ2-7,TRBV27,NA,NA
CASSFVTGTHEQYF,TGTGCCAGCAGTTTCGTTACCGGGACGCACGAGCAGTACTTC,TRBJ2-7,TRBV28,NA,NA
CASTRGQGEITEAFF,TGTGCCAGCACCCGGGGACAGGGGGAAATAACTGAAGCTTTCTTT,TRBJ1-1,TRBV2,NA,TRBD1
CAWDEIGDSPLHF,TGTGCCTGGGACGAGATAGGAGATTCACCCCTCCACTTT,TRBJ1-6,TRBV30,NA,NA
CASGITLTDTQYF,TGTGCCAGTGGGATCACCTTGACAGATACGCAGTATTTT,TRBJ2-3,TRBV27,NA,NA
CASSFLSTGELFF,TGTGCCAGCAGTTTTTTGTCGACCGGGGAGCTGTTTTTT,TRBJ2-2,TRBV27,once,NA
CASEKRENTEAFF,TGTGCCAGCGAAAAGAGGGAGAACACTGAAGCTTTCTTT,TRBJ1-1,TRBV7-9,NA,NA
CASKGLRNTEAFF,TGTGCCAGCAAGGGGTTGAGGAACACTGAAGCTTTCTTT,TRBJ1-1,TRBV6-5,NA,NA
CSAAPTGWSF,TGCAGTGCTGCCCCGACAGGCTGGTCCTTC,TRBJ1-2,TRBV20-1,NA,NA
CASSSSTAATNEKLFF,TGTGCCAGCAGCTCCTCGACAGCTGCAACTAATGAAAAACTGTTTTTT,TRBJ1-4,TRBV5-6,NA,NA
CASSQDSGISTDTQYF,TGTGCCAGCAGCCAAGATAGCGGGATTAGCACAGATACGCAGTATTTT,TRBJ2-3,TRBV14,NA,TRBD2
CASGPGHPNEQFF,TGTGCTAGTGGTCCGGGACACCCCAATGAGCAGTTCTTC,TRBJ2-1,TRBV12-5,NA,NA
CASSDDGYLNTEAFF,TGTGCCAGCAGTGACGACGGGTATCTGAACACTGAAGCTTTCTTT,TRBJ1-1,TRBV25-1,NA,NA
CASSIRGTGLGDTEAFF,TGTGCCAGTAGTATTCGCGGGACAGGGCTAGGGGACACTGAAGCTTTCTTT,TRBJ1-1,TRBV19,NA,TRBD1
CSALPGEGLNYGYTF,TGCAGCGCCCTCCCCGGGGAGGGCCTTAACTATGGCTACACCTTC,TRBJ1-2,TRBV29-1,NA,NA
CASSPPKSNYGYTF,TGTGCCAGCAGCCCTCCGAAGTCAAACTATGGCTACACCTTC,TRBJ1-2,TRBV7-9,NA,NA
CASSFLAASLDEQYF,TGTGCCAGCAGTTTTCTAGCGGCCTCCCTAGACGAGCAGTACTTC,TRBJ2-7,TRBV5-5,once,TRBD2
CASSGNTYQETQYF,TGCGCCAGCAGTGGTAATACGTACCAAGAGACCCAGTACTTC,TRBJ2-5,TRBV10-2,NA,NA
CAAAGGFYNEQFF,TGTGCCGCGGCGGGAGGTTTCTACAATGAGCAGTTCTTC,TRBJ2-1,TRBV25-1,NA,TRBD2
CASSPGSRQETQYF,TGTGCCAGCAGCCCGGGATCCCGCCAAGAGACCCAGTACTTC,TRBJ2-5,TRBV7-6,once,NA
CASSIMLQPQHF,TGTGCCAGTAGTATTATGTTGCAGCCCCAGCATTTT,TRBJ1-5,TRBV19,NA,NA
CASSMTPGGFNQPQHF,TGTGCCAGTAGTATGACCCCCGGGGGCTTCAATCAGCCCCAGCATTTT,TRBJ1-5,TRBV19,NA,NA
CASSPGSLPGELFF,TGTGCCAGCAGCCCGGGGTCCCTCCCCGGGGAGCTGTTTTTT,TRBJ2-2,TRBV7-2,NA,NA
CASSLMRGRPSEANVLTF,TGTGCCAGCAGCTTAATGCGCGGGAGACCCTCAGAGGCCAACGTCCTGACTTTC,TRBJ2-6,TRBV7-2,NA,TRBD2
CASSLTPQGVSDEQYF,TGTGCCAGCAGCCTGACCCCACAGGGTGTAAGCGACGAGCAGTACTTC,TRBJ2-7,TRBV27,NA,NA
CASSLRGYETQYF,TGTGCCAGCAGCTTACGAGGCTACGAGACCCAGTACTTC,TRBJ2-5,TRBV7-6,NA,NA